This is a list of T cell receptor beta chains from one sample in a study of regulatory T cells in long-lasting Graves disease. TCRdb passed the multiplex PCR reads through MiXCR, listing each CDR3 protein once. The data hold roughly 410,000 distinct CDR3 sequences, with 15% observed a single time. These same records also appear under a second study, on T cells in Graves' hyperthyroidism and ophthalmopathy.

Sequencing was performed on peripheral blood mononuclear cells (PBMCs), taken at new diagnosis, from a patient treated with antithyroid drugs. The receptors here all came from a woman aged 40-49 years with Graves disease. Each CDR3 is given with its conserved first and last residue. A D gene is named only where the DNA matches it firmly. Where a row states a size, it is once, few, many or the class of an expanded clone; other rows omit it.

d_gene	len	v_gene	j_gene	abundance	CDR3nt	CDR3aa
.	13	TRBV11-2	TRBJ1-5	many	TGTGCCAGCAGCCCAACAGGACTGGAGCCCCAGCATTTT	CASSPTGLEPQHF
TRBD2	15	TRBV7-2	TRBJ2-5	many	TGTGCCAGCAGCTATGAGCGGGGGAAACAAGAGACCCAGTACTTC	CASSYERGKQETQYF
TRBD2	17	TRBV3-1	TRBJ2-1	.	TGTGCCAGCAGCCGACTGGGGACTAGCGGGAAAAGGAATGAGCAGTTCTTC	CASSRLGTSGKRNEQFF
.	15	TRBV7-9	TRBJ1-2	.	TGTGCCAGCAGCTTAGCGTCGAGACTCATGTATGGCTACACCTTC	CASSLASRLMYGYTF
.	15	TRBV5-4	TRBJ2-1	many	TGTGCCAGCAGCTTACAGGGCATTTCCTACAATGAGCAGTTCTTC	CASSLQGISYNEQFF
.	13	TRBV7-9	TRBJ2-2	few	TGTGCCAGCAGCCCCCGTATGTCCGGGGAGCTGTTTTTT	CASSPRMSGELFF
TRBD1	17	TRBV28	TRBJ1-6	.	TGTGCCAGCAGTTTATGGACCGGGACAGGGGGAGTTTCACCCCTCCACTTT	CASSLWTGTGGVSPLHF
.	13	TRBV28	TRBJ1-2	many	TGTGCCAGCCGAAGCCCTTTGGACGATGGCTACACCTTC	CASRSPLDDGYTF
.	16	TRBV19	TRBJ2-3	.	TGTGCCAGTAGTATCTTCGGCCCGGTTTGGGCAGATACGCAGTATTTT	CASSIFGPVWADTQYF
TRBD2	13	TRBV6-5	TRBJ2-5	few	TGTGCCAGCAGTTACCCGGGGGGTGAGACCCAGTACTTC	CASSYPGGETQYF
.	15	TRBV7-9	TRBJ2-5	.	TGTGCCAGCAGCTTAGCGCGTCAGTCCGGAGAGACCCAGTACTTC	CASSLARQSGETQYF
TRBD2	13	TRBV27	TRBJ2-5	many	TGTGCCAGCTCACGGCAGGGAGGGGAGACCCAGTACTTC	CASSRQGGETQYF
.	13	TRBV12-3/TRBV12-4	TRBJ1-5	.	TGTGCCAGCAGGTCGACAGGTAATCAGCCCCAGCATTTT	CASRSTGNQPQHF
.	12	TRBV28	TRBJ2-2	.	TGTGCCAGCAGCCTCGTCGACGGGGAGCTGTTTTTT	CASSLVDGELFF
.	14	TRBV28	TRBJ1-4	.	TGTGCCAGCAGCCCCGAGGGATCGGTCGAAAAACTGTTTTTT	CASSPEGSVEKLFF
.	16	TRBV12-3/TRBV12-4	TRBJ2-2	many	TGTGCCAGCAGTTTTTTATTAGAGGATAGGGCCGGGGAGCTGTTTTTT	CASSFLLEDRAGELFF
.	16	TRBV28	TRBJ1-2	.	TGTGCCAGCAGCCCCTCACGGAGGGGATCGCAATGGGGCTGCACCTTC	CASSPSRRGSQWGCTF
TRBD2	15	TRBV7-9	TRBJ2-3	.	TGTGCCAGCAGCTTCGGCGGGACTAGGGAAGATACGCAGTATTTT	CASSFGGTREDTQYF
TRBD1	14	TRBV11-1	TRBJ2-4	many	TGTGCCAGCAGTCCTAGGACAGGGGGGAACATTCAGTACTTC	CASSPRTGGNIQYF
.	12	TRBV6-2/TRBV6-3	TRBJ2-1	.	TGTGCCAGCAGCCCAATGAATGGTGAGCAGTTCTTC	CASSPMNGEQFF
TRBD1	14	TRBV29-1	TRBJ2-1	.	TGCAGCGTAGGACAGGGGGAGTATAACAATGAGCAGTTCTTC	CSVGQGEYNNEQFF
TRBD2	16	TRBV5-1	TRBJ2-1	.	TGCGCCAGCAGCTTGGGACTAGCGGATTTCTACAATGAGCAGTTCTTC	CASSLGLADFYNEQFF
TRBD2	13	TRBV19	TRBJ2-1	.	TGTGCCAGCAGACTAGCGGGCACCAATGAGCAGTTCTTC	CASRLAGTNEQFF
.	16	TRBV3-1	TRBJ2-1	many	TGTGCCAGCAGCCAAGATCAGGGAGGACTGTTCAATGAGCAGTTCTTC	CASSQDQGGLFNEQFF
TRBD1	15	TRBV27	TRBJ2-1	many	TGTGCCAGCAGTCTCGGGACAGGGGGCTACAATGAGCAGTTCTTC	CASSLGTGGYNEQFF
.	13	TRBV30	TRBJ2-3	many	TGTGCCTGGAGGGGAAGGTGGGGAGATACGCAGTATTTT	CAWRGRWGDTQYF
.	15	TRBV11-1	TRBJ1-1	.	TGTGCCAGCAGCTCTACGGGACGGCCCCCCTTTGCAGCTTTCTTT	CASSSTGRPPFAAFF
.	14	TRBV12-3/TRBV12-4	TRBJ2-4	many	TGTGCCAGCAGTTTTCGAGGGATCGGAAACATTCAGTACTTC	CASSFRGIGNIQYF
TRBD1	15	TRBV13	TRBJ2-6	.	TGTGCCAGCAGAAAGGACAGGGTTGGGGCCAACGTCCTGACTTTC	CASRKDRVGANVLTF
TRBD1	18	TRBV5-1	TRBJ2-1	many	TGCGCCAGCAGCATATACCGACAGGGGCCTAGCTCCTACAATGAGCAGTTCTTC	CASSIYRQGPSSYNEQFF
TRBD1	18	TRBV5-1	TRBJ2-4	.	TGCGCCAGCAGCTTGGCCGGGACAGGGGGCCGAGCCAAAAACATTCAGTACTTC	CASSLAGTGGRAKNIQYF
TRBD1	16	TRBV28	TRBJ2-7	many	TGTGCCAGCAGTCCATGGGACAGGCTAACGTCCTACGAGCAGTACTTC	CASSPWDRLTSYEQYF
.	13	TRBV24-1	TRBJ2-2	many	TGTGCCACCGGCAGCTGGGACACCGGGGAGCTGTTTTTT	CATGSWDTGELFF
TRBD1	17	TRBV9	TRBJ1-4	.	TGTGCCAGCAGCGCCCGCTCGGGACAGGGAGAGAGTAAAAAACTGTTTTTT	CASSARSGQGESKKLFF
.	13	TRBV5-6	TRBJ2-4	.	TGTGCCAGCAACACGGGCCTGGCGGGGATTCAGTACTTC	CASNTGLAGIQYF
TRBD1	15	TRBV7-3	TRBJ1-5	.	TGTGCCAGCGGGGCCGGGACAGGGGGGGGTCAGCCCCAGCATTTT	CASGAGTGGGQPQHF
.	14	TRBV27	TRBJ2-7	many	TGTGCCAGCAGTCAAATTCCGGGACCCTACGAGCAGTACTTC	CASSQIPGPYEQYF
.	16	TRBV12-3/TRBV12-4	TRBJ1-5	many	TGTGCCAGCAGTTCTGGATTGGACGGGTACAATCAGCCCCAGCATTTT	CASSSGLDGYNQPQHF
.	15	TRBV11-2	TRBJ2-7	many	TGTGCCAGCAGCTTGGACACGGGCGGGTGGGGTGAGCAGTACTTC	CASSLDTGGWGEQYF
.	16	TRBV28	TRBJ2-7	many	TGTGCCAGCAGTTTGGGGGTCGGGGGCGGCTCCTACGAGCAGTACTTC	CASSLGVGGGSYEQYF
.	12	TRBV6-1	TRBJ1-4	.	TGTGCCAGCAGTCAAGGGGAGGGAAAACTGTTTTTT	CASSQGEGKLFF
.	13	TRBV19	TRBJ2-5	many	TGTGCCAGTAGTATGGTAGCACAAGAGACCCAGTACTTC	CASSMVAQETQYF
TRBD2	18	TRBV7-2	TRBJ2-1	.	TGTGCCAGCAGCTCGAGGACTAGCGGGAGAATTAACTACAATGAGCAGTTCTTC	CASSSRTSGRINYNEQFF
TRBD2	15	TRBV20-1	TRBJ2-7	many	TGCAGTGCTAGCGGACTAGCGGGAGTCTACTACGAGCAGTACTTC	CSASGLAGVYYEQYF
.	15	TRBV7-2	TRBJ2-7	few	TGTGCCAGCAGCTTGCAGGGTATACTCTCCTACGAGCAGTACTTC	CASSLQGILSYEQYF
.	14	TRBV6-1	TRBJ2-3	many	TGTGCCAGCAGTGAACGTGGCGGCGCAGATACGCAGTATTTT	CASSERGGADTQYF
TRBD1	16	TRBV3-1	TRBJ1-5	.	TGTGCCAGCAGCCTCCGGACAGGGAAAGGTATTCAGCCCCAGCATTTT	CASSLRTGKGIQPQHF
.	14	TRBV7-9	TRBJ2-5	.	TGTGCCAGCAGCTTAATGGAGGCCCAAGAGACCCAGTACTTC	CASSLMEAQETQYF
TRBD1	15	TRBV7-3	TRBJ1-1	many	TGTGCCAGCAGTTCCACAGGGGGCGGGTCTGCTGAAGCTTTCTTT	CASSSTGGGSAEAFF
.	10	TRBV20-1	TRBJ2-5	few	TGCAGTGCTGCCCGGGAGACCCAGTACTTC	CSAARETQYF
.	13	TRBV27	TRBJ1-5	few	TGTGCCAGCAGGCCAGGGGTGGGTCAGCCCCAGCATTTT	CASRPGVGQPQHF
TRBD2	14	TRBV28	TRBJ2-3	few	TGTGCCAGCAGTAGACTAGCGGGAGATGATACGCAGTATTTT	CASSRLAGDDTQYF
TRBD1	16	TRBV9	TRBJ2-2	few	TGTGCCAGCAGCGTGACGGGACAGGGGCACACCGGGGAGCTGTTTTTT	CASSVTGQGHTGELFF
TRBD1	15	TRBV27	TRBJ1-6	many	TGTGCCAGCAGTTTATCGGGAAGGGGGCTTTCACCCCTCCACTTT	CASSLSGRGLSPLHF
.	17	TRBV5-1	TRBJ2-2	many	TGCGCCAGCAGCTTGTTCGCTGCGGGGACGAACACCGGGGAGCTGTTTTTT	CASSLFAAGTNTGELFF
.	15	TRBV16	TRBJ1-5	.	TGTGCCAGCAGCCAATCGAGGGGGGGAGGTCAGCCCCAGCATTTT	CASSQSRGGGQPQHF
.	16	TRBV19	TRBJ2-2	few	TGTGGAAGTTCCTTTAGGGGCAGTCCGAACACCGGGGAGCTGTTTTTT	CGSSFRGSPNTGELFF
.	13	TRBV20-1	TRBJ1-2	few	TGCAGTGCTTCCGGGAGCAGATCCTATGGCTACACCTTC	CSASGSRSYGYTF
TRBD2	14	TRBV25-1	TRBJ2-7	many	TGTGCCAGCAGTGTGACTAGCGATCAGGTCGAGCAGTACTTC	CASSVTSDQVEQYF
TRBD1	14	TRBV29-1	TRBJ1-2	many	TGCAGCGTTGAAGATGGTACAGGGGGTCGAGGCTACACCTTC	CSVEDGTGGRGYTF